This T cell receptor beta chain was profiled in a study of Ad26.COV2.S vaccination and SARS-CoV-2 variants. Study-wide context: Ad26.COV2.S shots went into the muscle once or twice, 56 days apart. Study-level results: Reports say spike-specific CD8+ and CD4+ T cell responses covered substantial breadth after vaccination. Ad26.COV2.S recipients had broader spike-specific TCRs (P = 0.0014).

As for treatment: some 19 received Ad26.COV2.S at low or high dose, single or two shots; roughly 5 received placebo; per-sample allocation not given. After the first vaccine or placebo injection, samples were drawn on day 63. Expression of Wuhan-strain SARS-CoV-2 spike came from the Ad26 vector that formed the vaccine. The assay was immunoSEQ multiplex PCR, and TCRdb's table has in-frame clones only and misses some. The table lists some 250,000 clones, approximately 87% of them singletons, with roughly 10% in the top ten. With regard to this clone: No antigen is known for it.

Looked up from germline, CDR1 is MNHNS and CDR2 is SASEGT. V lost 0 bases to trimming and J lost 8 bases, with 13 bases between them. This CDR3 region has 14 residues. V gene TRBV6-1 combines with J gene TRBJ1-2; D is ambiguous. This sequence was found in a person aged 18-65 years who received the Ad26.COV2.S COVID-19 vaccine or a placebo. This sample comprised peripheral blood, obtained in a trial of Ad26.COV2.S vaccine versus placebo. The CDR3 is CASSEAWSEEGYTF. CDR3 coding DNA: TGTGCCAGCAGTGAAGCGTGGAGCGAGGAAGGCTACACCTTC.